Presented here are 13 T cell receptor beta chains from one specimen sequenced in a study of T cell responses to AZD1222 COVID-19 vaccine (dated by TCRdb to the early 2020s). Library creation used the immunoSEQ multiplex PCR assay. Not all clones reach the TCRdb copy of this immuneACCESS table, which keeps in-frame sequences only. Checked studies attribute under half of the gap to unresolved V genes and leave the rest unexplained. Present in this sample are some 180,000 clones, approximately 92% of which were seen just once. The leading ten clones occupy around 0.97% of the sample. The sample's time point label, decoded: about 28 days (+/-7) after the second vaccine dose. This sample's treatment or condition label indicates: meningococcal conjugate vaccine given as trial control. The sample in question was peripheral blood, obtained 28 days after the second dose of the MenACWY control vaccine. The receptors shown here come from an adult who received the MenACWY meningococcal vaccine as a control.

To note about this clone: A read error may account for a junction end that differs from germline. J is TRBJ1-3 and V is TRBV5-4; no definite D call. The CDR3 is 15 residues long. Germline V gene lookup returns CDR1 SGHNT and CDR2 YYREEE (reference sequence). The chain's CDR3 is CASGLTFPTGNTIYF. Here the CDR3 DNA reads TGTGCCAGCGGCTTGACCTTTCCGACTGGAAACACCATATATTTT.

The chain links TRBV27 to TRBJ1-4, with 7 bases identical to TRBD1. CDR3 length equals 15 residues. Germline CDR1 is MNHEY and CDR2 is SMNVEV (reference sequence). Trimming removed 4 bases from V and 3 bases from J; junction bases left unmatched: 5. DNA of the CDR3: TGTGCCAGCAGTTCATACAGGGGAGCTAATGAAAAACTGTTTTTT. This translates into CASSSYRGANEKLFF. Full variable domain (rest looked up from reference TRBV27 and TRBJ1-4): EAQVTQNPRYLITVTGKKLTVTCSQNMNHEYMSWYRQDPGLGLRQIYYSMNVEVTDKGDVPEGYKVSRKEKRNFPLILESPSPNQTSLYFCASSSYRGANEKLFFGSGTQLSVL.

V is TRBV19 and J is TRBJ1-2; TRBD1 matches at 11 bases. This CDR3 is 16 amino acids long. Germline CDR1 LNHDA, CDR2 SQIVND (reference sequence). The V segment lost 3 bases and the J segment 3 bases; nucleotides outside the gene matches: 6. DNA for the CDR3: TGTGCCAGTAGTATTATCGGACAGGGGGCGGACTATGGCTACACCTTC. Translation gives CASSIIGQGADYGYTF. Variable domain in full (rest from reference TRBV19 and TRBJ1-2): DGGITQSPKYLFRKEGQNVTLSCEQNLNHDAMYWYRQDPGQGLRLIYYSQIVNDFQKGDIAEGYSVSREKKESFPLTVTSAQKNPTAFYLCASSIIGQGADYGYTFGSGTRLTVV.

The chain carries TRBV7-9 and TRBJ2-3, with D maybe TRBD1 (5 bases). Germline values: CDR1 SEHNR, CDR2 FQNEAQ (reference sequence). V shed 3 bases and J shed 3 bases, with 10 bases lying between them. There are 14 residues in the CDR3. Here the CDR3 DNA reads TGTGCCAGCAGCTTGCATGCAGGGACAGATACGCAGTATTTT. It translates to CASSLHAGTDTQYF. Full variable domain (remainder filled in from reference TRBV7-9 and TRBJ2-3): DTGVSQNPRHKITKRGQNVTFRCDPISEHNRLYWYRQTLGQGPEFLTYFQNEAQLEKSRLLSDRFSAERPKGSFSTLEIQRTEQGDSAMYLCASSLHAGTDTQYFGPGTRLTVL.

Here the CDR3 DNA reads TGTGCCAGCACCCGGACAGGGAACTATGGCTACACCTTC. It is translated as CASTRTGNYGYTF. This chain joins TRBV6-5 and TRBJ1-2; 8 bases align to TRBD1. Trimming at V came to 7 bases and at J to 2 bases, leaving 3 bases not matched to a gene. This CDR3 is built from 13 residues. CDR1 and CDR2 (germline): MNHEY, SVGAGI.

The CDR3 spells CASKDSQLPYGYTF. CDR3 nucleotides: TGTGCCAGCAAGGACAGCCAACTCCCCTATGGCTACACCTTC. The chain employs TRBV28 and TRBJ1-2; D might be TRBD1 (6 bases). CDR3 length: 14 amino acids. V dropped 7 bases and J dropped 4 bases, with 16 bases sitting between them. Germline CDR1 reads MDHEN; CDR2 reads SYDVKM.

The rearrangement joins TRBV3-1 (or the pseudogene TRBV3-2) to TRBJ1-4; D gene unclear. CDR3 size: 12 residues. The V gene's germline CDR1 is LGHDT and CDR2 YNNKEL (reference sequence). Trimming took off 0 bases at V and 11 bases at J, with 7 bases between the two ends. CDR3 loop: CASSQDEKKLFF. As DNA, the CDR3 is TGTGCCAGCAGCCAAGATGAGAAGAAACTGTTTTTT.

For the CDR3, the DNA is TGTGCCAGCAGCGTAGGGGTAGCGGGGGGCCATGAGCAGTTCTTC. It codes for CASSVGVAGGHEQFF. The chain employs TRBV9 and TRBJ2-1, with TRBD2 matching 10 bases. Germline CDR1 SGDLS, CDR2 YYNGEE. V trimming: 0 bases; J trimming: 8 bases; junction bases outside the gene matches: 5. The CDR3 extends over 15 amino acids.

The chain recombines TRBV7-9 with TRBJ2-3; D unresolved. V lost 5 bases and J 2 bases, leaving 5 bases between the germline ends. Germline V lookup: CDR1 SEHNR, CDR2 FQNEAQ (reference sequence). This CDR3 has 12 residues. The CDR3 reads CASSTITDTQYF. Written as DNA, the CDR3 is TGTGCCAGCAGCACAATCACAGATACGCAGTATTTT.

The chain employs TRBV6-2 or TRBV6-3 and TRBJ2-7; tentatively, D is TRBD1 or TRBD2 (5 bases each). Germline V gene sequence: CDR1 MNHEY, CDR2 SVGEGT. Deletions cut 2 bases from V and 2 bases from J, with 7 bases between. This CDR3 has 13 residues. The CDR3 nucleotides are TGTGCCAGCAGTTACACGGGACCCTACGAGCAGTACTTC. Translating it yields CASSYTGPYEQYF.

As for this clone: This likely traces to a read error, being one base from a far larger clone. The genes are TRBV6-5 and TRBJ1-1, with D possibly matching TRBD1 (5 bases). The CDR3 is 13 residues long. Trimming pared 6 bases from V and 1 base from J, leaving 9 bases between. Germline-derived CDR1 and CDR2 are MNHEY and SVGAGI. CDR3 residues: CASSLDTNTEAFF. For the CDR3, the DNA is TGTGCCAGCAGCTTGGACACGAACACTGAAGCTTTCTTT.

V is TRBV5-1 and J is TRBJ2-3; D tentatively reads TRBD1 or TRBD2 (5 bases each). This CDR3 is built from 14 residues. V dropped 1 base and J dropped 4 bases, with 10 bases sitting between them. Germline V gives CDR1 SGHRS, CDR2 YFSETQ. The CDR3 loop reads CASSLLRGSDTQYF. As DNA, the CDR3 is TGCGCCAGCAGCTTGTTGAGGGGCTCAGATACGCAGTATTTT.

This clone was counted a single time. The chain recombines TRBV24-1 with TRBJ1-1, with D maybe TRBD1 (5 bases). Trimming pared 7 bases from V and 1 base from J, leaving 15 bases between. The CDR3 contains 15 residues. CDR1 is KGHDR and CDR2 is SFDVKD in the germline V gene. CDR3 DNA sequence: TGTGCCACCAGGGGGAGGGACGGAAAGAACACTGAAGCTTTCTTT. It specifies CATRGRDGKNTEAFF.